This T cell receptor beta chain comes out of a study of control samples from healthy donors and cancer patients. Sequenced by immunoSEQ multiplex PCR; TCRdb stores in-frame clones only, minus some. The sample yields 60,000 to 95,000 clones, 89% seen once. This CDR3 has 14 residues. The V end lost 4 bases, the J end lost 6 bases, and 16 bases lay between the germline ends. Germline CDR1 reads SGHDT; CDR2 reads YYEEEE. The J gene is TRBJ1-2, the V gene TRBV5-6; D ambiguous. Sequences were obtained from PBMCs. This clonotype was obtained from a woman aged 45-65 years with colorectal cancer. The CDR3 sequence is CASSRNPLGDGYTF. CDR3 coding DNA: TGTGCCAGCAGCCGTAACCCGCTAGGCGATGGCTACACCTTC. The variable domain in full, completed from reference TRBV5-6 and TRBJ1-2, reads DAGVTQSPTHLIKTRGQQVTLRCSPKSGHDTVSWYQQALGQGPQFIFQYYEEEERQRGNFPDRFSGHQFPNYSSELNVNALLLGDSALYLCASSRNPLGDGYTFGSGTRLTVV.